This T cell receptor beta chain was sequenced for a study of T cell responses to AZD1222 COVID-19 vaccine. Whole-study results and caveats: Targeting of unmutated variant regions was reportedly seen in nearly half of spike-specific TCRs. Across spike, vaccine-associated CD4 TCRs were found, dominant at 160-218 and 743-854. Clonal diversity was possibly underestimated, and the donors were mostly white British, with more females. Samples come after the peak T cell response, not at day 14.

Germline V lookup: CDR1 LNHDA, CDR2 SQIVND (reference sequence). The CDR3 is made up of 15 amino acids. V lost 4 bases and J lost 0, with 13 bases in between. Data came from immunoSEQ multiplex PCR; TCRdb stores just in-frame clones and leaves some out. Here the sample spans 140,000 or so clones, about 90% being singletons. With regard to this clone: Its cognate antigen is unknown.

This receptor was identified in an adult who received the MenACWY meningococcal vaccine as a control. The sample consisted of peripheral blood, taken 28 days after the second dose of the MenACWY control vaccine. The chain has TRBV19 and TRBJ2-7; D not certain. This chain's CDR3 is CASSTTLEFSYEQYF. The CDR3, as DNA: TGTGCCAGTAGTACTACCCTCGAGTTCTCCTACGAGCAGTACTTC.